Presented here are 20 T cell receptor beta chains from one specimen sequenced in a study of PD-1 blockade in classical Hodgkin lymphoma. The patients all showed relapse after autologous stem cell transplantation, while their brentuximab vedotin exposure varied. Method: immunoSEQ multiplex PCR; TCRdb's copy keeps in-frame clones and lacks some. This table holds over 70,000 clones, approximately 91% found once. The sequencing used peripheral blood mononuclear cells (PBMCs), collected at baseline. The receptors come from a human donor with classical Hodgkin lymphoma.

The chain combines TRBV5-4 with TRBJ2-2; 11 bases are a match to TRBD2. Germline V gene lookup returns CDR1 SGHNT and CDR2 YYREEE (reference sequence). The CDR3 is made up of 17 amino acids. The V segment lost 1 base and the J segment 6 bases; nucleotides outside the gene matches: 8. CDR3 bases: TGTGCCAGCAGCTTGAACCTAGCGGGAGGAACAGCCGGGGAGCTGTTTTTT. The encoded protein is CASSLNLAGGTAGELFF.

This clone has only a few counts. The chain's CDR3 is CATSRDDTGLRYF. Written as DNA, the CDR3 is TGTGCCACCAGCAGAGATGACACAGGGTTGAGATATTTT. V usage is TRBV15 and J usage is TRBJ1-3, with D maybe TRBD1 (6 bases). Trimming removed 0 bases from V and 15 bases from J, with 15 bases in between. The germline gives CDR1 LNHNV, CDR2 YYDKDF (reference sequence). The CDR3 consists of 13 residues.

This clone was observed a single time. The V call is TRBV19, the J call TRBJ1-5; D is undetermined. The germline V and J ends were trimmed by 3 bases and 3 bases, with 9 bases remaining between them. The CDR3 totals 14 residues. Germline V lookup: CDR1 LNHDA, CDR2 SQIVND (reference sequence). The CDR3 here is CASSITVLNQPQHF. CDR3 DNA: TGTGCCAGTAGTATTACGGTTCTCAATCAGCCCCAGCATTTT.

This chain links TRBV19 with TRBJ2-1; possibly TRBD2 for D (6 bases). V was shortened by 3 bases and J by 0 bases, with 15 bases between the two germline ends. Looked up from germline, CDR1 is LNHDA and CDR2 is SQIVND (reference sequence). CDR3 length equals 17 residues. CDR3 DNA: TGTGCCAGTAGTATGCGTTCCGGCGGGACCTCCTACAATGAGCAGTTCTTC. It specifies CASSMRSGGTSYNEQFF.

The chain links TRBV2 to TRBJ2-2; TRBD2 might be the D (6 bases). This CDR3 has 15 amino acids. Germline values: CDR1 SNHLY, CDR2 FYNNEI. Deletions cut 7 bases from V and 3 bases from J, with 15 bases between. The CDR3 reads CASNSGGSDTGELFF. CDR3 sequence (DNA): TGTGCCAGCAATAGTGGGGGGTCGGACACCGGGGAGCTGTTTTTT.

The chain couples TRBV18 to TRBJ2-7, with TRBD2 as a possible D gene (7 bases). The CDR3 covers 15 residues. Trimming cost V 3 bases and J 6 bases, with 18 bases left between them. Germline-derived CDR1 and CDR2 are KGHSH and LQKENI. DNA for the CDR3: TGTGCCAGCTCACCGGAAATGGGGGGGGCGGCCGAGCAGTACTTC. Protein: CASSPEMGGAAEQYF.

The chain combines TRBV25-1 with TRBJ1-4; possible D gene TRBD1, 6 bases. Looked up from germline, CDR1 is MGHDK and CDR2 is SYGVNS. The CDR3 spans 16 residues. The V end lost 2 bases, the J end lost 10 bases, and 20 bases lay between the germline ends. CDR3 nucleotides: TGTGCCAGCAGTGAAACTTTCGTCTCACAGGGTAGAAAACTGTTTTTT. This translates into CASSETFVSQGRKLFF. Variable domain in full (rest from reference TRBV25-1 and TRBJ1-4): EADIYQTPRYLVIGTGKKITLECSQTMGHDKMYWYQQDPGMELHLIHYSYGVNSTEKGDLSSESTVSRIRTEHFPLTLESARPSHTSQYLCASSETFVSQGRKLFFGSGTQLSVL.

By its share, this clone is medium-sized. This chain joins TRBV2 and TRBJ1-2; possibly TRBD1 for D (6 bases). The CDR3 covers 14 residues. Looked up from germline, CDR1 is SNHLY and CDR2 is FYNNEI. The V gene lost 6 bases and the J gene lost 0 bases, with 11 bases spanning the gap. The DNA of the CDR3 is TGTGCCAGCAGCGAGGACAGAGCTAACTATGGCTACACCTTC. Amino acids: CASSEDRANYGYTF.

This rearrangement joins TRBV18 to TRBJ1-1; D is unresolved. Germline CDR1 reads KGHSH; CDR2 reads LQKENI. The germline V and J ends were trimmed by 6 bases and 5 bases, with 16 bases remaining between them. The CDR3 contains 14 residues. This CDR3 reads CASSETRRETEAFF. The CDR3 DNA sequence: TGTGCCAGCTCCGAGACTAGGAGGGAAACTGAAGCTTTCTTT.

This clone was counted a single time. The chain carries TRBV25-1 and TRBJ2-3; D gene ambiguous. The CDR3 sequence is 12 residues long. The V gene's germline CDR1 is MGHDK and CDR2 SYGVNS. Deletions cut 8 bases from V and 5 bases from J, with 11 bases between. The CDR3 DNA follows: TGTGCCAGCGCCGGCCAAGAAGATACGCAGTATTTT. Its protein product is CASAGQEDTQYF.

This chain uses TRBV28 with TRBJ2-7; D might be TRBD1 or TRBD2, each matching 5 bases. The CDR3 has 14 amino acids. Trimming took 7 bases from V and 6 from J, leaving 19 bases between them. The germline CDR1 and CDR2 sequences are MDHEN and SYDVKM. This CDR3 reads CASTPQWGPLEQYF. The CDR3 coding sequence is TGTGCCAGCACCCCGCAGTGGGGACCCCTCGAGCAGTACTTC.

The rearrangement uses TRBV4-3 and TRBJ1-2; TRBD1 matches at 7 bases. The germline V gene has CDR1 LGHNA and CDR2 YSLEER. Trimming cost V 0 bases and J 1 base; bases outside gene matches: 8. The CDR3 loop spans 17 amino acids. CDR3 coding DNA: TGCGCCAGCAGCCAAGACGTCGGGACAGCTCTTAACTATGGCTACACCTTC. Translated, it gives CASSQDVGTALNYGYTF.

The chain joins TRBV6-5 to TRBJ2-1; D is uncertain. The germline V gene has CDR1 MNHEY and CDR2 SVGAGI. V was clipped by 8 bases and J by 0 bases, with 14 bases between them. This CDR3 has 15 amino acids. CDR3 bases: TGTGCCAGCTCTGACTTCACTAACTCCTACAATGAGCAGTTCTTC. It translates to CASSDFTNSYNEQFF.

This clone was detected once. V usage is TRBV9 and J usage is TRBJ1-2, with D perhaps matching TRBD1 (5 bases). Trimming left V 4 bases short and J 4 bases short, with 20 bases between. Germline CDR1 is SGDLS and CDR2 is YYNGEE. This CDR3 contains 16 residues. In DNA, the CDR3 is TGTGCCAGCAGCCCTGGGACTGTCGGGGCTTTCTATGGCTACACCTTC. This encodes CASSPGTVGAFYGYTF.

The rearrangement links TRBV4-3 to TRBJ2-1; no firm D call. Trimming stripped 0 bases from V and 0 bases from J, with 6 bases between. Germline-derived CDR1 and CDR2 are LGHNA and YSLEER. The CDR3 covers 15 residues. CDR3 sequence (DNA): TGCGCCAGCAGCCAAGAGCGGTTCTCCTACAATGAGCAGTTCTTC. It codes for CASSQERFSYNEQFF.

This clone was recorded once. This CDR3 reads CASSFGGAMGEQYF. The CDR3 coding sequence is TGTGCCAGCAGTTTTGGGGGGGCGATGGGCGAGCAGTACTTC. The chain uses TRBV27 and TRBJ2-7; tentatively, D is TRBD2 (7 bases). The germline V gene encodes CDR1 MNHEY and CDR2 SMNVEV (reference sequence). Trimming cost V 3 bases and J 6 bases, with 15 bases left between them. The CDR3 runs 14 residues.

This chain joins TRBV30 and TRBJ2-5; D gene ambiguous. Trimming removed 5 bases from V and 4 bases from J, with 20 bases in between. The length of the CDR3 is 15 residues. CDR1 is GTSNPN and CDR2 is SVGIG in the germline V gene (reference sequence). The CDR3: CAWATWRLGAETQYF. CDR3 coding DNA: TGTGCCTGGGCGACTTGGCGCCTTGGCGCAGAGACCCAGTACTTC.

The CDR3 sequence is CSATRGQFQYF. The CDR3 region has the DNA TGCAGTGCTACTCGGGGACAGTTTCAGTACTTC. The chain is built from TRBV20-1 and TRBJ2-4; TRBD1 aligns across 7 bases. This CDR3 has 11 residues. J was trimmed by 11 bases and V by 4 bases; bases with no gene match: 5. Germline CDR1 and CDR2: DFQATT and SNEGSKA (reference sequence).

V and J are TRBV6-5 and TRBJ2-1; D is perhaps TRBD2 (5 bases). CDR3 length: 12 amino acids. With 3 bases removed from V and 9 bases from J, the gap between germline ends came to 9 bases. Germline V CDR1 and CDR2: MNHEY, SVGAGI. DNA for the CDR3: TGTGCCAGCAGTTATCGGGGTAGTGAGCAGTTCTTC. It encodes CASSYRGSEQFF.

The chain recombines TRBV18 with TRBJ1-1; 9 bases align to TRBD1. The germline CDR1 and CDR2 sequences are KGHSH and LQKENI. The CDR3 has 16 residues. Losses at the gene ends were 3 bases for V and 5 bases for J; bases not matched to a gene: 10. CDR3 in amino acids: CASSPLEGTGRTEAFF. As DNA, the CDR3 is TGTGCCAGCTCACCGCTTGAAGGGACAGGGAGAACTGAAGCTTTCTTT.